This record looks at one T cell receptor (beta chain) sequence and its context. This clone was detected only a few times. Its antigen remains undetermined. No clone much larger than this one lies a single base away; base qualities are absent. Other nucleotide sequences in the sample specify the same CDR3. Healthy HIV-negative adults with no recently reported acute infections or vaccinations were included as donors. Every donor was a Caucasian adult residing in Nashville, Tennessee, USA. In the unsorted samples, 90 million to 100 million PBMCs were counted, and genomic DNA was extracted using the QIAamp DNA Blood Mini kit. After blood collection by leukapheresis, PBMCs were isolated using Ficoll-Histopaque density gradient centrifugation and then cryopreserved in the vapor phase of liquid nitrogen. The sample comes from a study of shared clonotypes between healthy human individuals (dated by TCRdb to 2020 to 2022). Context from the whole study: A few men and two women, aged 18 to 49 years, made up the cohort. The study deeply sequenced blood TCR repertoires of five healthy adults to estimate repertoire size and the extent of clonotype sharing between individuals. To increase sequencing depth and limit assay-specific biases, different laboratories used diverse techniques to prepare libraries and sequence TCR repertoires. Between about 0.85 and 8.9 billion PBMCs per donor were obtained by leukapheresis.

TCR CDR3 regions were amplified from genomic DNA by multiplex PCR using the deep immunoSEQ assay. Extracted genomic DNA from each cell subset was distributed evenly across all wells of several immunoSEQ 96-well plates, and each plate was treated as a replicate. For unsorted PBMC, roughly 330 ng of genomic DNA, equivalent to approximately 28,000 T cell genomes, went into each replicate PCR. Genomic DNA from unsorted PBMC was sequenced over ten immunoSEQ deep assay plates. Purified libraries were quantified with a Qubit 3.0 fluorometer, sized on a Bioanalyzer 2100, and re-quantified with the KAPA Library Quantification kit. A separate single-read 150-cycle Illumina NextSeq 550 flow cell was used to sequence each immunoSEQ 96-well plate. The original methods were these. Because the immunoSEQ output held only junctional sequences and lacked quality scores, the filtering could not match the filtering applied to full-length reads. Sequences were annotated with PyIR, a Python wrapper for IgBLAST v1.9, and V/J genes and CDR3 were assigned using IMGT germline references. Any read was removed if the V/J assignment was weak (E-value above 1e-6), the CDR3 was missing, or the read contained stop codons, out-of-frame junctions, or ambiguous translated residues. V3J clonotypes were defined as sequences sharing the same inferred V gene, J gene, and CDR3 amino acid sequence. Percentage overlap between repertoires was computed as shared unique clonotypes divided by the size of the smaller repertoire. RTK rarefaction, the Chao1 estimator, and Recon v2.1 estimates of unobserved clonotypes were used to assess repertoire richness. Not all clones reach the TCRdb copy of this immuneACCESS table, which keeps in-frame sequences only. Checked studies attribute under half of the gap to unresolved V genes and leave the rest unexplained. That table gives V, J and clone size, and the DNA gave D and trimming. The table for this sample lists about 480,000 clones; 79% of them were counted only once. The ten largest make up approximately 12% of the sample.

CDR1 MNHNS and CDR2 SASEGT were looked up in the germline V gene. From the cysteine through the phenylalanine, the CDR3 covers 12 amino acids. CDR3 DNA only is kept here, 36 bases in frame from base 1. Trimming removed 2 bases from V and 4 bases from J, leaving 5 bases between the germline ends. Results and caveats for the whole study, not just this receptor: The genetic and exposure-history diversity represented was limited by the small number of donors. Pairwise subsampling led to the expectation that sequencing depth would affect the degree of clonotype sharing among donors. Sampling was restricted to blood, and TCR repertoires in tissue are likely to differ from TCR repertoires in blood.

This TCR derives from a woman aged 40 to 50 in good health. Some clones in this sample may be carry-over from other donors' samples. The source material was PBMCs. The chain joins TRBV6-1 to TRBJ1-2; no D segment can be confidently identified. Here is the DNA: TGTGCCAGCAGTGAATTGGGCTATGGCTACACCTTC. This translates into CASSELGYGYTF.